Following are 20 T cell receptor beta chains from one sample sequenced in a study of vaccination and CD4 T cells after COVID-19. Their antigen targets remain unknown. The treatment was: roughly 10-day PBMC culture with coronavirus spike peptide pools or control peptides (ViraFEST assay). Sequencing of the DNA from cultured CD4+ T cells was carried out with the Oncomine TCR Beta short-read assay. TCRdb itself ran the PCR reads through MiXCR, one entry per CDR3 protein. The table shows more than 14,000 distinct CDR3 sequences, with around 48% occurring only once. The sequenced material came from CD4+ T cells from blood, cultured in vitro. All receptors come from a human donor who had recovered from COVID-19.

The genes are TRBV6-5 and TRBJ1-6, with 9 nucleotides matching TRBD1. The V segment lost 1 base and the J segment 10 bases; nucleotides outside the gene matches: 5. Germline CDR1 reads MNHEY; CDR2 reads SVGAGI. This CDR3 is 15 amino acids long. The CDR3 coding sequence is TGTGCCAGCAGTTACTTGGGACAGGGCGGATCACCCCTCCACTTT. Its protein product is CASSYLGQGGSPLHF.

This clonotype has just a few counts. V is TRBV6-1 and J is TRBJ1-5; D might be TRBD1 (6 bases). The CDR3 has 15 residues. The ends were cut back, 6 bases at V and 3 bases at J, with 15 bases in the middle. The germline CDR1 and CDR2 sequences are MNHNS and SASEGT. CDR3 nucleotides: TGTGCCAGCAGGCGGACACAGGGTGACAATCAGCCCCAGCATTTT. Protein product: CASRRTQGDNQPQHF.

This clonotype appeared a few times. The V and J genes are TRBV7-2 and TRBJ2-2; D is unresolved. Germline values: CDR1 SGHTA, CDR2 FQGNSA. V was shortened by 5 bases and J by 1 base, with 11 bases between the two germline ends. This CDR3 is 15 amino acids long. The CDR3 coding sequence is TGTGCCAGCAGCCCCCAAAGGCAGAACACCGGGGAGCTGTTTTTT. It specifies CASSPQRQNTGELFF.

V and J are TRBV12-3 or TRBV12-4 and TRBJ2-3, with D perhaps matching TRBD2 (6 bases). V lost 2 bases and J 2 bases, leaving 20 bases between the germline ends. The CDR3 sequence is 18 residues long. CDR3 sequence reads: CASSLILGDFDLTDTQYF. Written as DNA, the CDR3 is TGTGCCAGCAGTTTAATCTTAGGGGACTTCGACCTCACAGATACGCAGTATTTT.

The chain is built from TRBV6-1 and TRBJ1-1, with D perhaps TRBD1 (5 bases). The V gene's germline CDR1 is MNHNS and CDR2 SASEGT. CDR3 length equals 13 residues. V lost 6 bases to trimming and J lost 3 bases, with 11 bases between them. The CDR3 DNA reads TGTGCCAGCAGACCTAGGGGCTACACTGAAGCTTTCTTT. Protein sequence: CASRPRGYTEAFF.

This clonotype was detected a few times. V usage is TRBV7-6 and J usage is TRBJ1-1; weak D call: TRBD1 (6 bases). From germline, CDR1 is SGHVS and CDR2 FNYEAQ. The CDR3 totals 13 residues. The V gene lost 5 bases and the J gene lost 1 base, with 8 bases spanning the gap. Written as DNA, the CDR3 is TGTGCCAGCAGCGGACAGCGGAACACTGAAGCTTTCTTT. It is translated as CASSGQRNTEAFF. Full variable domain (missing parts from reference TRBV7-6 and TRBJ1-1): GAGVSQSPRYKVTKRGQDVALRCDPISGHVSLYWYRQALGQGPEFLTYFNYEAQQDKSGLPNDRFSAERPEGSISTLTIQRTEQRDSAMYRCASSGQRNTEAFFGQGTRLTVV.

V usage is TRBV5-5 and J usage is TRBJ2-5; D unclear. The CDR3 sequence is 13 residues long. The V and J ends lost 0 bases and 3 bases respectively, with 6 bases between them. Per the germline V gene, CDR1 is SGHKS and CDR2 is YYEKEE (reference sequence). The CDR3 bases are TGTGCCAGCAGCTTGGGCACGAAAGAGACCCAGTACTTC. It encodes CASSLGTKETQYF.

The CDR3 sequence is CSVQKILDTEAFF. Written as DNA, the CDR3 is TGCAGCGTTCAAAAAATACTGGACACTGAAGCTTTCTTT. This rearrangement joins TRBV29-1 to TRBJ1-1; D is ambiguous. The CDR3 spans 13 residues. Germline CDR1 reads SQVTM; CDR2 reads ANQGSEA. V lost 5 bases and J 3 bases, leaving 13 bases between the germline ends. Together with reference TRBV29-1 and TRBJ1-1, the CDR3 gives the full variable domain: SAVISQKPSRDICQRGTSLTIQCQVDSQVTMMFWYRQQPGQSLTLIATANQGSEATYESGFVIDKFPISRPNLTFSTLTVSNMSPEDSSIYLCSVQKILDTEAFFGQGTRLTVV.

The chain combines TRBV18 with TRBJ2-7; tentative D call: TRBD2 (6 bases). This CDR3 has 14 residues. V shed 6 bases and J shed 6 bases, with 18 bases lying between them. CDR1 KGHSH and CDR2 LQKENI come from the germline V gene. CDR3 DNA: TGTGCCAGCTCTCGTGGCGGGGCCCCTCCCGAGCAGTACTTC. Translated: CASSRGGAPPEQYF.

V usage is TRBV7-2 and J usage is TRBJ2-3, with D possibly being TRBD1 (6 bases). The CDR3 length is 13 residues. Per germline, CDR1 SGHTA and CDR2 FQGNSA. Trimming removed 0 bases from V and 5 bases from J, with 6 bases in between. The CDR3 nucleotides read TGTGCCAGCAGCTTAGCAGGGGGAGATACGCAGTATTTT. It is translated as CASSLAGGDTQYF.

The rearrangement links TRBV12-3 or TRBV12-4 to TRBJ1-5, with no clear D. CDR3 length: 19 residues. V was shortened by 6 bases and J by 0 bases, with 24 bases between the two germline ends. For the CDR3, the DNA is TGTGCCAGCAGCCTTTCGGGAAACCGCTACCCGTATAGCAATCAGCCCCAGCATTTT. Its translation: CASSLSGNRYPYSNQPQHF.

This clonotype was seen only once. This chain connects TRBV29-1 to TRBJ1-2; TRBD1 is a possible D gene (6 bases). Germline loops: CDR1 SQVTM, CDR2 ANQGSEA. CDR3 length: 13 residues. V gave up 6 bases and J gave up 2 bases, with 13 bases separating them. DNA for the CDR3: TGCAGCGTAGGGACAAGGATGAACTATGGCTACACCTTC. Amino acid sequence: CSVGTRMNYGYTF. The entire variable domain, with the rest obtained from reference TRBV29-1 and TRBJ1-2, is as follows: SAVISQKPSRDICQRGTSLTIQCQVDSQVTMMFWYRQQPGQSLTLIATANQGSEATYESGFVIDKFPISRPNLTFSTLTVSNMSPEDSSIYLCSVGTRMNYGYTFGSGTRLTVV.

J is TRBJ1-2 and V is TRBV20-1; D is ambiguous. V was pared by 6 bases and J by 4 bases, with 15 bases between. The CDR3 consists of 13 residues. The V gene's germline CDR1 is DFQATT and CDR2 SNEGSKA (reference sequence). The CDR3 loop is CSARSTELYGYTF. The CDR3 DNA follows: TGCAGTGCCAGAAGCACCGAACTCTATGGCTACACCTTC.

This rearrangement joins TRBV12-3 or TRBV12-4 to TRBJ1-1; D is undetermined. The CDR3 sequence is 15 residues long. The V end was cut by 6 bases, the J end by 0 bases, with 14 bases between. CDR3: CASSTHAEMNTEAFF. The CDR3 DNA is TGTGCCAGCAGCACCCACGCGGAAATGAACACTGAAGCTTTCTTT.

This rearrangement joins TRBV20-1 to TRBJ2-3; TRBD1 might be the D (5 bases). Trimming shortened V by 2 bases and J by 7 bases, and 7 bases separated the two germline ends. The germline gives CDR1 DFQATT, CDR2 SNEGSKA (reference sequence). The CDR3 runs 11 residues. DNA of the CDR3: TGCAGTGCTAGACAGGGAAATACGCAGTATTTT. Encoded protein: CSARQGNTQYF.

This CDR3 reads CSASDLGQPSNEQYF. The CDR3 nucleotides are TGCAGTGCTAGTGACCTCGGACAGCCTAGTAACGAGCAGTACTTC. The chain couples TRBV20-1 to TRBJ2-7, with a weak D call TRBD1 (6 bases). The germline CDR1 and CDR2 sequences are DFQATT and SNEGSKA (reference sequence). There are 15 residues in the CDR3. V dropped 3 bases and J dropped 5 bases, with 20 bases sitting between them.

The gene calls are TRBV7-2 and TRBJ2-5; D unresolved. Trimming removed 5 bases at V and 5 bases at J, with 18 bases between. This CDR3 contains 15 residues. CDR1 and CDR2 from the germline V gene are SGHTA and FQGNSA. Here the CDR3 DNA reads TGTGCCAGCAGCACCTACCGCGGCGGTGGGGAGACCCAGTACTTC. This gives the protein CASSTYRGGGETQYF.

J is TRBJ2-1 and V is TRBV20-1; D is unclear. Looked up from germline, CDR1 is DFQATT and CDR2 is SNEGSKA (reference sequence). The CDR3 consists of 13 residues. The V gene lost 0 bases and the J gene lost 3 bases, with 6 bases spanning the gap. CDR3 amino acids: CSARDYGYNEQFF. DNA for the CDR3: TGCAGTGCTAGAGATTACGGCTACAATGAGCAGTTCTTC.

The table lists this clonotype with a few counts. This rearrangement joins TRBV7-8 to TRBJ2-2; the D gene could be TRBD1 or TRBD2 (7 bases each). The CDR3 contains 16 residues. Trimming removed 8 bases from V and 5 bases from J, with 21 bases in between. Per the germline V gene, CDR1 is SGHVS and CDR2 is FQNEAQ. CDR3 in amino acids: CASPRGEGAGTGELFF. The CDR3 DNA is TGTGCCAGCCCCCGAGGGGAGGGGGCGGGAACCGGGGAGCTGTTTTTT.

This clonotype was picked up a small number of times. The V call is TRBV19, the J call TRBJ1-1; D remains unclear. V was clipped by 3 bases and J by 4 bases, with 18 bases between them. The CDR3 length is 16 residues. CDR1 LNHDA and CDR2 SQIVND come from the germline V gene (reference sequence). The CDR3: CASSIMGGTVGTEAFF. DNA of the CDR3: TGTGCCAGTAGTATTATGGGCGGCACGGTGGGCACTGAAGCTTTCTTT.